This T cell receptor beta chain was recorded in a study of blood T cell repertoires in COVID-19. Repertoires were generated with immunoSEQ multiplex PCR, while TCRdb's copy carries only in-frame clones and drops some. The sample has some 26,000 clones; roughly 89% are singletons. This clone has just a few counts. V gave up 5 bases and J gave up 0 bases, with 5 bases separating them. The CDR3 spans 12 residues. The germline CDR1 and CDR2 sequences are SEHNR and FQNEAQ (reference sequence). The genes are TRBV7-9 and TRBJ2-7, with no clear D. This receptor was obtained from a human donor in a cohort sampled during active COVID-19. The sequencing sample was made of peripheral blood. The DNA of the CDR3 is TGTGCCAGCAGCCAAATCTCCTACGAGCAGTACTTC. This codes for CASSQISYEQYF.